The rows below give T cell receptor beta chains drawn from one sample of a study of graft-versus-host responses after intestinal transplantation. No antigens are known for them. Profiled with immunoSEQ multiplex PCR; TCRdb holds only in-frame clones, not every one. This sample has under 150,000 clones, with around 90% found just once. The sample consisted of unstimulated CD4+ T cells sorted from spleen or lymph node cells, taken before intestinal transplant. The source is a human donor who received an intestinal transplant. The CDR3 runs from the conserved cysteine through the conserved F or W. The D gene is left open where the match is weak. Not every row has a clone size; where given, it reads once, few, many or a size class.

J,size,V,D,CDR3,DNA
TRBJ2-1,-,TRBV23-1,TRBD2,CASSQSSLAGACYNEQFF,TGCGCCAGCAGTCAATCCTCTTTAGCGGGGGCCTGCTACAATGAGCAGTTCTTC
TRBJ1-6,-,TRBV5-1,-,CASSWGGRESPLHF,TGCGCCAGCAGCTGGGGAGGACGGGAATCACCCCTCCACTTT
TRBJ1-3,once,TRBV7-8,-,CASSPTSDWRSGNTIYF,TGTGCCAGCAGCCCCACCTCAGACTGGCGATCTGGAAACACCATATATTTT
TRBJ1-5,-,TRBV6-5,TRBD1,CASSSQGQTNQPQHF,TGTGCCAGCAGCTCTCAGGGACAGACCAATCAGCCCCAGCATTTT
TRBJ1-1,-,TRBV6-1,-,CASSEKGRVEAFF,TGTGCCAGCAGTGAAAAGGGTCGCGTCGAAGCTTTCTTT
TRBJ2-7,once,TRBV5-1,TRBD1,CASSPPGQGANEQYF,TGCGCCAGCAGCCCGCCGGGACAGGGGGCTAACGAGCAGTACTTC
TRBJ2-1,-,TRBV6-1,-,CASSEALGHNEQFF,TGTGCCAGCAGTGAAGCGTTGGGGCACAATGAGCAGTTCTTC
TRBJ1-2,-,TRBV19,-,CASSIAGAAAYGYTF,TGTGCCAGTAGTATCGCGGGGGCAGCGGCGTATGGCTACACCTTC
TRBJ2-3,-,TRBV4-1,-,CASSQRTTGTDTQYF,TGCGCCAGCAGCCAACGGACGACAGGAACAGATACGCAGTATTTT
TRBJ1-4,-,TRBV7-9,-,CASSFSSPGGLTNEKLFF,TGTGCCAGCAGCTTTTCTTCCCCGGGTGGTCTGACTAATGAAAAACTGTTTTTT
TRBJ1-4,-,TRBV5-5,-,CASSFGSLNEKLFF,TGTGCCAGCAGCTTCGGTAGTCTTAATGAAAAACTGTTTTTT
TRBJ2-7,-,TRBV5-1,TRBD2,CASSSKSSGGASYEQYF,TGCGCCAGCAGCTCCAAATCTAGCGGGGGGGCCTCCTACGAGCAGTACTTC
TRBJ2-4,-,TRBV5-1,TRBD2,CASSPGLAGSKNIQYF,TGCGCCAGCAGCCCGGGACTAGCGGGGTCCAAAAACATTCAGTACTTC
TRBJ2-7,-,TRBV7-2,-,CASSLGRQAIYEQYF,TGTGCCAGCAGCTTAGGGCGACAGGCGATCTACGAGCAGTACTTC
TRBJ1-2,-,TRBV6-5,TRBD1,CASTSPRQGNGYTF,TGTGCCAGCACCTCCCCTCGACAGGGGAATGGCTACACCTTC
TRBJ1-2,-,TRBV19,TRBD1,CASSIAAGGFGYGYTF,TGTGCCAGTAGTATAGCGGCAGGGGGCTTTGGCTATGGCTACACCTTC
TRBJ1-5,-,TRBV4-2,-,CASNQDQGAQPQHF,TGTGCCAGCAACCAAGATCAGGGTGCTCAGCCCCAGCATTTT
TRBJ1-2,once,TRBV4-1,TRBD1,CASSQGQGRKGYTF,TGCGCCAGCAGCCAAGGACAGGGAAGAAAGGGCTACACCTTC